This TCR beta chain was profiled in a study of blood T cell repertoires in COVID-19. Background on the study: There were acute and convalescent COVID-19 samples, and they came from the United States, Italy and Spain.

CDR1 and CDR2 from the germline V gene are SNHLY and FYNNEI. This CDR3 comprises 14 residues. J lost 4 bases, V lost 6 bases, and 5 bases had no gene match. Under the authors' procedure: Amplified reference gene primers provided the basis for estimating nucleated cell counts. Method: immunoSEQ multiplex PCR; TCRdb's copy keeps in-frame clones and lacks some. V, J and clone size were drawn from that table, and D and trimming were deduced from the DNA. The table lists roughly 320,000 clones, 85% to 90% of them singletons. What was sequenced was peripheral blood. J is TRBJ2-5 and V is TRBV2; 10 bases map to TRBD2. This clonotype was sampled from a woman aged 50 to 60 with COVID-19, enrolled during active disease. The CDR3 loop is CASSASGRGETQYF. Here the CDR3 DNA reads TGTGCCAGCAGCGCTAGCGGGAGAGGAGAGACCCAGTACTTC.